This TCR beta chain stems from a study of T cell responses to AZD1222 COVID-19 vaccine. A word on this clone: Antigen: not known.

The CDR3 loop spans 17 amino acids. Germline CDR1 reads MNHEY; CDR2 reads SVGEGT. J was trimmed by 5 bases and V by 3 bases; bases with no gene match: 8. Overall study results and limits: Only 5 or 6 people who got AZD1222 tested seropositive at baseline.

Libraries were prepared by immunoSEQ multiplex PCR; TCRdb keeps only in-frame clonotypes and omits some of them. The data show about 140,000 clones, 85% to 90% seen once. This receptor was obtained from an adult in good health. This specimen consisted of peripheral blood, obtained on day 0 of AZD1222 vaccination. The chain recombines TRBV6-2 or TRBV6-3 with TRBJ2-2; 11 nucleotides align to TRBD2. The CDR3 nucleotides are TGTGCCAGCAGTTATATTAGCGGGAGGGCCGGGACCGGGGAGCTGTTTTTT. This codes for CASSYISGRAGTGELFF.